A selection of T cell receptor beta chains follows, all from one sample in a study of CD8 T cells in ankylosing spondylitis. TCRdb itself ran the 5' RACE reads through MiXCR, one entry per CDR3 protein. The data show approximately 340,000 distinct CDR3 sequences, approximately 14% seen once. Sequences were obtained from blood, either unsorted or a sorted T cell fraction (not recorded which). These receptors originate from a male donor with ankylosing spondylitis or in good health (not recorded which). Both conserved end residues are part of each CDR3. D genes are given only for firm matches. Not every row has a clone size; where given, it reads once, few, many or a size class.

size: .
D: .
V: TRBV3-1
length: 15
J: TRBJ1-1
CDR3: CASSRLSHLNTEAFF
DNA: TGTGCCAGCAGCCGGCTCAGCCATTTGAACACTGAAGCTTTCTTT

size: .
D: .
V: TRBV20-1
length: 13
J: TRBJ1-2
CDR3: CSARDASHYRYTF
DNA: TGCAGTGCTAGGGACGCTTCCCACTATCGCTACACCTTC

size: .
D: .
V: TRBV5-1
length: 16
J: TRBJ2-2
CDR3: CASSHMDGTNTGELFF
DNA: TGCGCCAGCAGCCATATGGACGGGACGAACACCGGGGAGCTGTTTTTT

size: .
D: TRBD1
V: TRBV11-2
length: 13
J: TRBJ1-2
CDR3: CASSLTGLSGYTF
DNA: TGTGCCAGCAGCTTGACAGGGTTATCTGGCTACACCTTC

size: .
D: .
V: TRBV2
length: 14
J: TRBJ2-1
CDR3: CASTAGPANNEQFF
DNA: TGTGCCAGCACCGCCGGGCCCGCGAACAATGAGCAGTTCTTC

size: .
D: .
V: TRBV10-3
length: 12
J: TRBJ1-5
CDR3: CAISETSGPQHF
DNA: TGTGCCATCAGTGAGACCTCGGGTCCCCAGCATTTT

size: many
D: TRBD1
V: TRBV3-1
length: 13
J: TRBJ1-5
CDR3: CASSGQGGQPQHF
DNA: TGTGCCAGCAGTGGACAGGGCGGGCAGCCCCAGCATTTT

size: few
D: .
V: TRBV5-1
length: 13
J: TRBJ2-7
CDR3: CASSLNTNYEQYF
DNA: TGCGCCAGCAGCTTGAACACAAACTACGAGCAGTACTTC

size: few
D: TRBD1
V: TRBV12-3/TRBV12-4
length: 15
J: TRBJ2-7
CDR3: CASSFGGQGVYEQYF
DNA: TGTGCCAGCAGTTTCGGCGGACAGGGGGTCTACGAGCAGTACTTC

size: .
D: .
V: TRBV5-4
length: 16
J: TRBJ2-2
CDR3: CASSSEDLWGAGELFF
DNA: TGTGCCAGCAGCTCCGAGGACTTGTGGGGCGCCGGGGAGCTGTTTTTT

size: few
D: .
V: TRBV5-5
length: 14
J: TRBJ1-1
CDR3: CASSLGGRQGEAFF
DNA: TGTGCCAGCAGCTTGGGGGGTCGCCAGGGTGAAGCTTTCTTT

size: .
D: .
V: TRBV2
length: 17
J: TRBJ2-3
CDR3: CAFSLGTSLLSTDTQYF
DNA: TGTGCCTTCAGTTTAGGGACTTCACTTCTTAGCACAGATACGCAGTATTTT